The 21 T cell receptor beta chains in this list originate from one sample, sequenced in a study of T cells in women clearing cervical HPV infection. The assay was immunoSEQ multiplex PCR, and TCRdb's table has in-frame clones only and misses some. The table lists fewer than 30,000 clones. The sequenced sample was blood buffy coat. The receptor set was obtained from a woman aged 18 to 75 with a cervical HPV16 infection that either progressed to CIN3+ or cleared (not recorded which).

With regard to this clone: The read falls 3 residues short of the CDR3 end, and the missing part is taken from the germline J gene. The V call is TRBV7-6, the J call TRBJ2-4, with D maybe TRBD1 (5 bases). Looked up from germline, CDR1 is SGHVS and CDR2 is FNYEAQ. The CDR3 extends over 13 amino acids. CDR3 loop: CASSLQGRYGQYF. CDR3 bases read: TGTGCCAGCAGCTTACAGGGCCGATATGGT.

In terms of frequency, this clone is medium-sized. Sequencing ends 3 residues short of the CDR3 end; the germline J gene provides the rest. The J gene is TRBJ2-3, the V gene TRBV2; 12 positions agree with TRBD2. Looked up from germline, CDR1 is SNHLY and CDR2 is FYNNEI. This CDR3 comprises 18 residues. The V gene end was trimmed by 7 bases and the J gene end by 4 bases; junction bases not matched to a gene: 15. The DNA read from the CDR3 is TGTGCCAGCATCATGGCTAGCGGGGGGGTGAACCCCCCAGATACG. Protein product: CASIMASGGVNPPDT. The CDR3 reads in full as CASIMASGGVNPPDTQYF.

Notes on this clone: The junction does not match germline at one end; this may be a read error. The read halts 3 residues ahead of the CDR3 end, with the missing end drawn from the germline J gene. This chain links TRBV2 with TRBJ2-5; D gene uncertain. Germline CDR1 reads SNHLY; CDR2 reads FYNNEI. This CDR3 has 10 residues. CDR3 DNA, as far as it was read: TGTGCCAGCAGCGAAGAGACC. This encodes CASSEET. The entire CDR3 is CASSEETQYF.

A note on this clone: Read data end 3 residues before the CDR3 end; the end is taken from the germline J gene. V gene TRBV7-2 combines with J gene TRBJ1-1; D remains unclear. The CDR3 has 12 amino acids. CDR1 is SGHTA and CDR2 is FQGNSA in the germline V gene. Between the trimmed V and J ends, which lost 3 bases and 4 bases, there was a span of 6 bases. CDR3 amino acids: CASSFQGTEAFF. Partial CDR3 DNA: TGTGCCAGCAGCTTTCAAGGCACTGAA.

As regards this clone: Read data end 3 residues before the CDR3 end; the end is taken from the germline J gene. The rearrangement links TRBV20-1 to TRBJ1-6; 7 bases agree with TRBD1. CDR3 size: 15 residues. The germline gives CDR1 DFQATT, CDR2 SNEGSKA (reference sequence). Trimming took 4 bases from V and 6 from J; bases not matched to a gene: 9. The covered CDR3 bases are TGCAGTGCTACCAAAGGGACAGCCTTTAATTCACCC. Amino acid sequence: CSATKGTAFNSP. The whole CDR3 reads CSATKGTAFNSPLHF.

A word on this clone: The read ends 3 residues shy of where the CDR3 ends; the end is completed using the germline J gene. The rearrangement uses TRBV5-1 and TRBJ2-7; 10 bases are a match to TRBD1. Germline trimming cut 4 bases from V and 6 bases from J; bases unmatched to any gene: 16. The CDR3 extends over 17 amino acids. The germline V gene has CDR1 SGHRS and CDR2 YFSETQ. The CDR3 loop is CASSVHEDRGVFGEQYF. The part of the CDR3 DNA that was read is TGCGCCAGCAGCGTACACGAGGACAGGGGGGTCTTCGGCGAG.

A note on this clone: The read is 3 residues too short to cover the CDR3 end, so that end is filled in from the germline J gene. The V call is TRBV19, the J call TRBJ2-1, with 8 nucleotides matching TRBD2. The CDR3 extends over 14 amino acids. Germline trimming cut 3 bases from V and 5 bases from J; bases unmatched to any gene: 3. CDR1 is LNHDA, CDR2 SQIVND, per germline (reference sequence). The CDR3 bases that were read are TGTGCCAGTAGTATCGGGGGGGCCCACAATGAG. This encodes CASSIGGAHNE. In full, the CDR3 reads CASSIGGAHNEQFF.

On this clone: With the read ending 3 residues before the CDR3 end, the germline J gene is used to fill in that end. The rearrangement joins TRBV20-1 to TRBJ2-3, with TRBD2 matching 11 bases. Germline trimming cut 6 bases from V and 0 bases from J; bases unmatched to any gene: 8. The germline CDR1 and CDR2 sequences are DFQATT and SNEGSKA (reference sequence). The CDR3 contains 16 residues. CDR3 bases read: TGCAGTGCCCGGACTAGCGGGTTCACTAGCACAGATACG. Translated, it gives CSARTSGFTSTDT. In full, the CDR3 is CSARTSGFTSTDTQYF.

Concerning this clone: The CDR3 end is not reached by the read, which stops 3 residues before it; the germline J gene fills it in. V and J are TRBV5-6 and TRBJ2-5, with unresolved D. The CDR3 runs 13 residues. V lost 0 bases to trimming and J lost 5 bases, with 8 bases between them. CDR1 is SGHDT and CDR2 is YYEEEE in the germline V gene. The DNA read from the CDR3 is TGTGCCAGCAGCTTGGGGGCCAGGGAGACC. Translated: CASSLGARET. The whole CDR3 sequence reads CASSLGARETQYF.

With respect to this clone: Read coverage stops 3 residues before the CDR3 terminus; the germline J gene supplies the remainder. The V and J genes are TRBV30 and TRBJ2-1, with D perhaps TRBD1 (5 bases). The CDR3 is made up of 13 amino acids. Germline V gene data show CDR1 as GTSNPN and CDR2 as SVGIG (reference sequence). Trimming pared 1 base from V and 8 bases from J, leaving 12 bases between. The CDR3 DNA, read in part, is TGTGCCTGGAGTGGACAGTTTGTCCATGAG. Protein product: CAWSGQFVHE. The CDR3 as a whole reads CAWSGQFVHEQFF.

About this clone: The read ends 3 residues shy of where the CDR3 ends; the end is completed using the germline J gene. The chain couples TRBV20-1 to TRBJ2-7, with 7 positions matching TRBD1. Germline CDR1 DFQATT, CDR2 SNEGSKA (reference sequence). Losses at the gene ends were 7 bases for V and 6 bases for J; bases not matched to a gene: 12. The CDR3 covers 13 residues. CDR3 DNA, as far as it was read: TGCAGTGTAAAGAGACAGGGTAGTCTCGAG. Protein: CSVKRQGSLE. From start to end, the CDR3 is CSVKRQGSLEQYF.

The CDR3 reads CASSLAGVANEQFF. CDR3 bases read: TGTGCCAGCAGCTTAGCGGGAGTAGCCAATGAG. The gene calls are TRBV7-3 and TRBJ2-1; 7 bases match TRBD2. The CDR3 end is not reached by the read, which stops 3 residues before it; the germline J gene fills it in. V gave up 2 bases and J gave up 6 bases; unmatched junction bases: 4. From germline, CDR1 is SGHTA and CDR2 FQGTGA. This CDR3 has 14 amino acids.

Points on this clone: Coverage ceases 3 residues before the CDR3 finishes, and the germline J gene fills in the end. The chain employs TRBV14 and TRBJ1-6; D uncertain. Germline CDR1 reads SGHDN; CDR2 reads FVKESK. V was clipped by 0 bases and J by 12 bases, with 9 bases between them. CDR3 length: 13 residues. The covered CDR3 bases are TGTGCCAGCAGCCAAGATGCGGGAGAACCC. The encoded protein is CASSQDAGEP. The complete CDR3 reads CASSQDAGEPLHF.

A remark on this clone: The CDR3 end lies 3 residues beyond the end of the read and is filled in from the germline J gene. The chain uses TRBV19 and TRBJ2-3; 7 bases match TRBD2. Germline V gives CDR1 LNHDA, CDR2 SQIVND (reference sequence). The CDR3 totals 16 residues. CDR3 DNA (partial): TGTGCCAGTAGCCTCCCTATAGGAAGCGGGGAAACGACG. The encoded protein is CASSLPIGSGETT. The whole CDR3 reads CASSLPIGSGETTQYF.

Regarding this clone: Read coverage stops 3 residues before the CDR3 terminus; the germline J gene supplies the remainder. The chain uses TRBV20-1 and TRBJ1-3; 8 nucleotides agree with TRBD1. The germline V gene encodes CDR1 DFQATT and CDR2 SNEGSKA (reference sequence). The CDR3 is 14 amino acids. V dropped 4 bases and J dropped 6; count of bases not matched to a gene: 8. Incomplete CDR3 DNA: TGCAGTGCTACCCATGGACAGGGCCTAAACACC. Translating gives CSATHGQGLNT. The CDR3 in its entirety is CSATHGQGLNTIYF.

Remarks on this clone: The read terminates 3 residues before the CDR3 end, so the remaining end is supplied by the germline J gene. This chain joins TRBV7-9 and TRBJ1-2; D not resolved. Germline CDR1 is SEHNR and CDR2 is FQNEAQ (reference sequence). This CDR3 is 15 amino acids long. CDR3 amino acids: CASSLESGFTYDYTF. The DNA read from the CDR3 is TGTGCCAGCAGCTTAGAGTCGGGGTTTACGTACGAC.

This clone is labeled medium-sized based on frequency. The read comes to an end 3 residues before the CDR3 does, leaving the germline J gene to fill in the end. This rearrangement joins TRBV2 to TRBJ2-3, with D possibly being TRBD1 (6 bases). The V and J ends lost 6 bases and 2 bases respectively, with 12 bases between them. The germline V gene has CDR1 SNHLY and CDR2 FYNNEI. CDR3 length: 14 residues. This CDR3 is CASSDRSNTDTQYF. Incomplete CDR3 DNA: TGTGCCAGCAGCGACAGGAGTAACACAGATACG.

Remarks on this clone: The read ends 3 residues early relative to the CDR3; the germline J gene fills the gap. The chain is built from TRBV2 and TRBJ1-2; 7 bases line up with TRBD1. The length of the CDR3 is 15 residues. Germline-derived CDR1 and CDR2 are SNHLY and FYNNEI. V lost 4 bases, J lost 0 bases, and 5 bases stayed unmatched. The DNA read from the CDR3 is TGTGCCAGCAGTGCCCGACAGGGCTCTAACTATGGC. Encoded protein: CASSARQGSNYG. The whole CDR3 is CASSARQGSNYGYTF.

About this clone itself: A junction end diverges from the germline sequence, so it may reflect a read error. CDR3 DNA (partial): TGTGCCAGCGCACCGTTAGCGGGGACAGAGACC. Protein product: CASAPLAGTET. The whole CDR3 is CASAPLAGTETQYF. V and J are TRBV18 and TRBJ2-5, with TRBD2 matching 8 bases. The read stops 3 residues short of the end of the CDR3; the missing end is completed from the germline J gene. The V gene's germline CDR1 is KGHSH and CDR2 LQKENI. The CDR3 is 14 amino acids.

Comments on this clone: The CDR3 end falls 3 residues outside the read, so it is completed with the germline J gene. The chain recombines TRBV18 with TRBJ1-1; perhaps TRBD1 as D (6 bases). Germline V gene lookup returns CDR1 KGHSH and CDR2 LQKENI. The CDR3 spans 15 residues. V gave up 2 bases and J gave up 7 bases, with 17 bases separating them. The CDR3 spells CASSPDRPGLDEAFF. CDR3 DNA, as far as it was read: TGTGCCAGCTCACCAGACAGGCCCGGCCTAGATGAA.

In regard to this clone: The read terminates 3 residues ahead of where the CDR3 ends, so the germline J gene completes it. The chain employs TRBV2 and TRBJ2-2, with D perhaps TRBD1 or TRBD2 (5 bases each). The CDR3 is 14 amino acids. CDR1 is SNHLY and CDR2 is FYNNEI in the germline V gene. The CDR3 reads CASSGNRGVEKLFF. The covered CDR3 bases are TGTGCCAGCAGTGGGAATAGGGGAGTAGAAAAG. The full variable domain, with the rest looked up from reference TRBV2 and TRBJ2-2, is EPEVTQTPSHQVTQMGQEVILRCVPISNHLYFYWYRQILGQKVEFLVSFYNNEISEKSEIFDDQFSVERPDGSNFTLKIRSTKLEDSAMYFCASSGNRGVEKLFFGEGSRLTVL.